Shown below are 11 T cell receptor beta chains from a single sample sequenced in a study of vaccination and CD4 T cells after COVID-19. Their recognized antigens are unknown. The treatment: roughly 10-day PBMC culture with coronavirus spike peptide pools or control peptides (ViraFEST assay). CD4+ T lymphocytes from the unexposed donor were collected before the COVID-19 pandemic (2011-2018). The study sequenced cultured CD4+ T cell DNA using the Oncomine TCR Beta short-read assay. TCRdb recomputed calls from the PCR reads with MiXCR, one row per CDR3 protein. Of 6,500 to 7,500 distinct CDR3 sequences in the sample, 24% were seen once. Source material: CD4+ T cells from blood, cultured in vitro. Every receptor here comes from a human donor in good health.

This clonotype was counted only a few times. CDR3 sequence: CAWSVAPLGYEQYF. Written as DNA, the CDR3 is TGTGCCTGGAGTGTAGCCCCCCTAGGATACGAGCAGTACTTC. The V and J genes are TRBV30 and TRBJ2-7; D call uncertain. Germline assignment: CDR1 GTSNPN and CDR2 SVGIG (reference sequence). The CDR3 extends over 14 amino acids. The V and J ends lost 0 bases and 4 bases respectively, with 13 bases between them.

This clonotype was counted between two and nine times. The rearrangement links TRBV7-2 to TRBJ1-3, with TRBD1 as a possible D gene (5 bases). The CDR3 is made up of 14 amino acids. V lost 5 bases and J lost 2, with 10 bases in between. The germline V gene has CDR1 SGHTA and CDR2 FQGNSA. CDR3 sequence reads: CASSRSGTGNTIYF. As DNA, the CDR3 is TGTGCCAGCAGCCGCTCAGGGACTGGAAACACCATATATTTT.

J is TRBJ2-7 and V is TRBV5-1; 10 bases match TRBD1. Germline V lookup: CDR1 SGHRS, CDR2 YFSETQ. The CDR3 totals 13 residues. The V and J ends lost 2 bases and 6 bases, in that order; junction bases with no gene match: 2. The CDR3 coding sequence is TGCGCCAGCAGCTTTGGGGACAGGGGCGAGCAGTACTTC. Translated, it gives CASSFGDRGEQYF. The whole variable domain, filled in from reference TRBV5-1 and TRBJ2-7, reads KAGVTQTPRYLIKTRGQQVTLSCSPISGHRSVSWYQQTPGQGLQFLFEYFSETQRNKGNFPGRFSGRQFSNSRSEMNVSTLELGDSALYLCASSFGDRGEQYFGPGTRLTVT.

This clonotype came up a few times. This chain joins TRBV20-1 and TRBJ2-5, with 7 positions matching TRBD1. Trimming removed 5 bases from V and 3 bases from J; junction bases left unmatched: 6. In germline, CDR1 is DFQATT, CDR2 SNEGSKA (reference sequence). CDR3 length: 13 residues. The CDR3 protein is CSAPVTGEETQYF. CDR3 nucleotide sequence: TGCAGTGCTCCAGTTACAGGGGAAGAGACCCAGTACTTC.

This sequence joins TRBV7-4 and TRBJ1-4, with 7 positions matching TRBD1. The germline V gene has CDR1 SGHVT and CDR2 SQSDAQ. V trimming: 5 bases; J trimming: 3 bases; junction bases outside the gene matches: 9. The CDR3 covers 16 residues. CDR3 sequence reads: CASSNTMGQPNEKLFF. The CDR3 DNA reads as TGTGCCAGCAGCAACACAATGGGACAGCCTAATGAAAAACTGTTTTTT.

The gene calls are TRBV18 and TRBJ1-2; perhaps TRBD1 as D (6 bases). In germline, CDR1 is KGHSH, CDR2 LQKENI. Trimming cost V 3 bases and J 6 bases, with 14 bases left between them. The CDR3 spans 14 residues. This CDR3 reads CASSPRQAEDGYTF. The CDR3, as DNA: TGTGCCAGCTCACCTCGACAGGCTGAGGATGGCTACACCTTC.

This clonotype has just a few counts. The V call is TRBV12-3 or TRBV12-4, the J call TRBJ2-6; D not resolved. V lost 7 bases to trimming and J lost 2 bases, with 0 bases between them. CDR3 length: 11 amino acids. The CDR3 region has the DNA TGTGCCAGCACTGGGGCCAACGTCCTGACTTTC. This sequence encodes CASTGANVLTF.

The V gene is TRBV20-1, the J gene TRBJ1-2; D not certain. Germline lookup yields CDR1 DFQATT and CDR2 SNEGSKA (reference sequence). Trimming left V 0 bases short and J 8 bases short, with 7 bases between. The CDR3 length is 11 residues. This chain's CDR3 is CSARDDWGYTF. CDR3 nucleotide sequence: TGCAGTGCTAGAGACGACTGGGGCTACACCTTC.

This chain joins TRBV6-5 and TRBJ1-5, with a weak D call TRBD1 (5 bases). The germline CDR1 and CDR2 sequences are MNHEY and SVGAGI. Trimming took 4 bases from V and 0 from J, leaving 10 bases between them. The CDR3 sequence is 15 residues long. The CDR3 DNA is TGTGCCAGCAGTTTGTACGGGACTAGCAATCAGCCCCAGCATTTT. It codes for CASSLYGTSNQPQHF.

This clonotype occurred a few times. The chain links TRBV5-1 to TRBJ1-1; D not certain. V shed 0 bases and J shed 2 bases, with 2 bases lying between them. The V gene's germline CDR1 is SGHRS and CDR2 YFSETQ. The CDR3 has 12 amino acids. The CDR3 reads CASSLVNTEAFF. CDR3 coding DNA: TGCGCCAGCAGCTTGGTAAACACTGAAGCTTTCTTT. Filled out from reference TRBV5-1 and TRBJ1-1, the complete variable domain reads KAGVTQTPRYLIKTRGQQVTLSCSPISGHRSVSWYQQTPGQGLQFLFEYFSETQRNKGNFPGRFSGRQFSNSRSEMNVSTLELGDSALYLCASSLVNTEAFFGQGTRLTVV.

The V gene is TRBV5-5, the J gene TRBJ2-7; D is unresolved. Trimming removed 0 bases at V and 7 bases at J, with 8 bases between. This CDR3 spans 12 amino acids. Germline CDR1 reads SGHKS; CDR2 reads YYEKEE (reference sequence). The CDR3, as DNA: TGTGCCAGCAGCTTGGAACTGGGGGAGCAGTACTTC. It yields the protein CASSLELGEQYF.